This T cell receptor (beta chain) stems from a study of cytomegalovirus exposure and HLA in healthy donors. Study-level findings and limits: Exclusion applied to some V segments, including TRBV6-2 and TRBV6-3, as they were indistinguishable. It was confirmed in vitro that a few of the CMV-associated chains were specific for CMV antigens.

About this clone: What it binds is not known.

This CDR3 spans 15 amino acids. CDR1 and CDR2 (germline): LNHDA, SQIVND (reference sequence). PCR used 60 Vbeta primers and 13 Jbeta primers. Clones were sequenced by immunoSEQ multiplex PCR, and TCRdb holds only the in-frame ones, with some missing. The top ten hold 1% to 1.5% of the sample, which has about 190,000 clones, 75% to 90% seen once. This TCR derives from a man younger than 45 in good health and CMV-seronegative. The chain couples TRBV19 to TRBJ2-5, with D possibly matching TRBD1 (7 bases). The DNA end is a closer match to TRBJ2-7, so the J assignment may be wrong. The sample consisted of PBMCs. The CDR3 protein is CASSSTRGVAYEQYF. For the CDR3, the DNA is TGTGCCAGTAGCTCCACCAGGGGGGTGGCCTACGAGCAGTACTTC.